These 3 T cell receptor beta chains originate from one sample sequenced in a study of blood T cell repertoires in COVID-19. Sequencing used immunoSEQ multiplex PCR; TCRdb keeps in-frame clones, though not all of them. Of about 180,000 clones in the sample, roughly 80% were seen once. The sequenced material came from peripheral blood. These receptors were obtained from a human donor in a cohort sampled during active COVID-19.

This clone was detected once. The chain links TRBV27 to TRBJ2-7; possible D gene TRBD1, 7 bases. Germline V gives CDR1 MNHEY, CDR2 SMNVEV (reference sequence). The CDR3 is made up of 14 amino acids. V gave up 3 bases and J gave up 2 bases, with 11 bases separating them. The DNA for the CDR3 is TGTGCCAGCAGTTTTCGGAGGGGGCCCTACGAGCAGTACTTC. Translating gives CASSFRRGPYEQYF.

This clone was detected only once. This chain links TRBV28 with TRBJ2-7; TRBD1 is a possible D gene (6 bases). This CDR3 contains 14 residues. The V gene's germline CDR1 is MDHEN and CDR2 SYDVKM. The ends were cut back, 3 bases at V and 0 bases at J, with 9 bases in the middle. The CDR3 DNA follows: TGTGCCAGCAGTTTGGACAGCAGCTCCTACGAGCAGTACTTC. Protein sequence: CASSLDSSSYEQYF.

This chain links TRBV19 with TRBJ1-2, with a weak D call TRBD1 (6 bases). V lost 10 bases to trimming and J lost 5 bases, with 17 bases between them. Germline V gene lookup returns CDR1 LNHDA and CDR2 SQIVND (reference sequence). CDR3 length equals 13 residues. The CDR3 is CATETRGRYGYTF. The CDR3 region has the DNA TGTGCCACGGAAACCAGGGGCCGGTATGGCTACACCTTC.